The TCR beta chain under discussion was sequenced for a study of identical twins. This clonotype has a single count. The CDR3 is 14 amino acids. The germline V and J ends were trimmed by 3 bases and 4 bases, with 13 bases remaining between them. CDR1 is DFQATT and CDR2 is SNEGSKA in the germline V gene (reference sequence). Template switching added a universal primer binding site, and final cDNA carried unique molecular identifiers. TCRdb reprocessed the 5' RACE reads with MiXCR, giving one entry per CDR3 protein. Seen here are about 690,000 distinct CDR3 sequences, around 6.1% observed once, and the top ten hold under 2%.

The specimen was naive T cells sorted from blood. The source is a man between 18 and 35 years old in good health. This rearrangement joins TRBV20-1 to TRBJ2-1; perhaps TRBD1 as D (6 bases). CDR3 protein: CSASFQGRYNEQFF. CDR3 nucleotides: TGCAGTGCTAGCTTCCAGGGGAGATACAATGAGCAGTTCTTC.